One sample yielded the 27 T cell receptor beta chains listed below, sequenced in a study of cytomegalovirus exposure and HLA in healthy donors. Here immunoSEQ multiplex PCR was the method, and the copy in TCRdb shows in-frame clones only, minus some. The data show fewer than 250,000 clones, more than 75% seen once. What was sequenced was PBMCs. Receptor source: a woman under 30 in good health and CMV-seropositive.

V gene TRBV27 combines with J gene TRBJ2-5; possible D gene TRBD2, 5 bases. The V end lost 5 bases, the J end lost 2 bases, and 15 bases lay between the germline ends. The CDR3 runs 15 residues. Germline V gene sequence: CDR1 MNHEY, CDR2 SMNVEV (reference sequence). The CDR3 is CASSPWGVNQETQYF. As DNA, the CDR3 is TGTGCCAGCAGTCCTTGGGGAGTTAATCAAGAGACCCAGTACTTC.

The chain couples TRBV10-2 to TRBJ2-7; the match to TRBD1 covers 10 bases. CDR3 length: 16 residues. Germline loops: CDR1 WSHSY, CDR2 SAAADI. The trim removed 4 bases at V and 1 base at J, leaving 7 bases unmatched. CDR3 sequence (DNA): TGCGCCAGCAGTGCACCGATGGACAGGGGGTCCTACGAGCAGTACTTC. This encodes CASSAPMDRGSYEQYF.

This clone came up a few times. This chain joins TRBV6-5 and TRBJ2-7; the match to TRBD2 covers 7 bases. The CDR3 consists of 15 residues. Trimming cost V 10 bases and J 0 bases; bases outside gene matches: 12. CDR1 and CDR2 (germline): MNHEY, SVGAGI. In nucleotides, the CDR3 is TGTGCCACCACCAAGGGAGGGCAATACTCCTACGAGCAGTACTTC. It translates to CATTKGGQYSYEQYF.

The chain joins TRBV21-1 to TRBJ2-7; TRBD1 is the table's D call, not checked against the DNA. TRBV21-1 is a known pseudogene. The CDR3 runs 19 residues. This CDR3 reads CASSKEGRRSRDSPYEQYF. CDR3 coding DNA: TGTGCCAGCAGCAAAGAAGGTAGAAGAAGTAGGGACAGTCCCTACGAGCAGTACTTC.

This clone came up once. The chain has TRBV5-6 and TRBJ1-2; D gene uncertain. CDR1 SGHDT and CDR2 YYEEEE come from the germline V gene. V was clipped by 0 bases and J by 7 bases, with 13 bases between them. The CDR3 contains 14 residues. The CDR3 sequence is CASSLGTGYGGYTF. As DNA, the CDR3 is TGTGCCAGCAGCTTGGGAACGGGTTACGGTGGCTACACCTTC.

CDR3 region: CASSSDGQGWDTEAFF. The CDR3 coding sequence is TGCGCCAGCAGCTCGGACGGACAGGGATGGGACACTGAAGCTTTCTTT. The rearrangement uses TRBV5-1 and TRBJ1-1, with 8 bases identical to TRBD1. The CDR3 totals 16 residues. Germline CDR1 SGHRS, CDR2 YFSETQ. With 3 bases clipped from V and 3 bases from J, the junction kept 10 bases outside the gene matches. Combining the CDR3 with reference TRBV5-1 and TRBJ1-1 gives the whole variable domain KAGVTQTPRYLIKTRGQQVTLSCSPISGHRSVSWYQQTPGQGLQFLFEYFSETQRNKGNFPGRFSGRQFSNSRSEMNVSTLELGDSALYLCASSSDGQGWDTEAFFGQGTRLTVV.

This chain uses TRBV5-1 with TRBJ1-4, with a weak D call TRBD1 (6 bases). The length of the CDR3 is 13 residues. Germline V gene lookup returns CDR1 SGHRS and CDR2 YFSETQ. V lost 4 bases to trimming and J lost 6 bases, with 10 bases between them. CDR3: CASSRDNYEKLFF. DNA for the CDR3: TGCGCCAGCAGCAGGGACAACTATGAAAAACTGTTTTTT.

The CDR3 loop is CASSQGVAGSPDTQYF. Here the CDR3 DNA reads TGTGCCAGCAGCCAAGGGGTGGCAGGGTCCCCAGATACGCAGTATTTT. V is TRBV14 and J is TRBJ2-3, with a possible D match to TRBD1 (5 bases). CDR1 is SGHDN and CDR2 is FVKESK in the germline V gene. The CDR3 covers 16 residues. With 1 base removed from V and 4 bases from J, the gap between germline ends came to 15 bases.

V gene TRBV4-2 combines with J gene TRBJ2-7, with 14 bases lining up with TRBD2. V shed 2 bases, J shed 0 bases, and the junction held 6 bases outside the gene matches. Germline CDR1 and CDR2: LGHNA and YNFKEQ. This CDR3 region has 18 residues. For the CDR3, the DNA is TGTGCCAGCAGCCAATGGTTGACTAGCGGGAGGGTCTCCTACGAGCAGTACTTC. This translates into CASSQWLTSGRVSYEQYF.

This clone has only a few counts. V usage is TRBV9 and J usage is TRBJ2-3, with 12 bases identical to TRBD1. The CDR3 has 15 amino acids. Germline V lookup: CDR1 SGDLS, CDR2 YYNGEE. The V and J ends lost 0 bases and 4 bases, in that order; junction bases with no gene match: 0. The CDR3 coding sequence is TGTGCCAGCAGCGTAGGGGACAGGGGGCCAGATACGCAGTATTTT. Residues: CASSVGDRGPDTQYF.

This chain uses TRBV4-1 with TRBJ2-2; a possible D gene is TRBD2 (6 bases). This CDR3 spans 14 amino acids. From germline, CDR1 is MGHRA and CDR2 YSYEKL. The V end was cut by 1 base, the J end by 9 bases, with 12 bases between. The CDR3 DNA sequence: TGCGCCAGCAGCCAAGGGGGGGATGGGAGGGAGCTGTTTTTT. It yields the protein CASSQGGDGRELFF.

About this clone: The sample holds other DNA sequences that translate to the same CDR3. The DNA of the CDR3 is TGTGCCAGCAGCCCTGGCACAGATACGCAGTATTTT. Its translation is CASSPGTDTQYF. The chain employs TRBV27 and TRBJ2-3; D is undetermined. The CDR3 runs to 12 residues. Germline CDR1 MNHEY, CDR2 SMNVEV (reference sequence). The V gene lost 6 bases and the J gene lost 1 base, with 5 bases spanning the gap.

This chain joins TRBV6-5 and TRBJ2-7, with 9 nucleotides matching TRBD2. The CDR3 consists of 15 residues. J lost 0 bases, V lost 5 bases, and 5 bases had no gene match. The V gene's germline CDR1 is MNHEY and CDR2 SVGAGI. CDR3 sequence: CASSPFSGSSYEQYF. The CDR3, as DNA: TGTGCCAGCAGTCCCTTTAGCGGGAGCTCCTACGAGCAGTACTTC.

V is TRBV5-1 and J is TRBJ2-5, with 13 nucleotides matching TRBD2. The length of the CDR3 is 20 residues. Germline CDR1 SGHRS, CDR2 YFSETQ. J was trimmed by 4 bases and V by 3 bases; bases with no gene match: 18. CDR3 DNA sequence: TGCGCCAGCAGCTCTCCCAGGACCCTAACTAGCGGGAGGGCCGTAGAGACCCAGTACTTC. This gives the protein CASSSPRTLTSGRAVETQYF.

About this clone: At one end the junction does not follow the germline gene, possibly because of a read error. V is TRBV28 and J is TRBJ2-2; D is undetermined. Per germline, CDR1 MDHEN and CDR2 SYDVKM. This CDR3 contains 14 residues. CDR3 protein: CASSLSQVTGELFF. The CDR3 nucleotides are TGTGCCAGTAGTTTGAGCCAGGTCACCGGGGAGCTGTTTTTT.

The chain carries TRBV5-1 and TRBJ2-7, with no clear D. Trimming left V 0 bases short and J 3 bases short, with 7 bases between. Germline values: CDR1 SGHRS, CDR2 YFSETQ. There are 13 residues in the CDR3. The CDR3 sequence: CASSLAKDYEQYF. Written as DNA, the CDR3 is TGCGCCAGCAGCTTGGCTAAAGACTACGAGCAGTACTTC. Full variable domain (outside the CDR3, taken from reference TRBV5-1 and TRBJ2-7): KAGVTQTPRYLIKTRGQQVTLSCSPISGHRSVSWYQQTPGQGLQFLFEYFSETQRNKGNFPGRFSGRQFSNSRSEMNVSTLELGDSALYLCASSLAKDYEQYFGPGTRLTVT.

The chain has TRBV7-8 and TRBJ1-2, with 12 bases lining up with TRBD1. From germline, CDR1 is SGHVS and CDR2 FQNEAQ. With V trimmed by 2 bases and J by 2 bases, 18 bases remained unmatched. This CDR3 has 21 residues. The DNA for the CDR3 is TGTGCCAGCAGCTTACCACCAGGGGACAGGGGGCGCTCAAATTGGAACTATGGCTACACCTTC. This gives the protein CASSLPPGDRGRSNWNYGYTF.

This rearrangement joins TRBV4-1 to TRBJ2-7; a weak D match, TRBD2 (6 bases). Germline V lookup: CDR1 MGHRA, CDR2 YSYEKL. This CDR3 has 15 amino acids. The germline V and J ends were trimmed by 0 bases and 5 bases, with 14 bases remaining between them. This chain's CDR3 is CASSQEGGNPNEQYF. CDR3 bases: TGCGCCAGCAGCCAAGAAGGAGGGAATCCCAACGAGCAGTACTTC.

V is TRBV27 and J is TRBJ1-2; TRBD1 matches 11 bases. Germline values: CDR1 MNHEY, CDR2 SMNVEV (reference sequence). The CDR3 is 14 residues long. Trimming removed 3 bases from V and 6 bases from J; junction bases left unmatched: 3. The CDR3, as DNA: TGTGCCAGCAGTTTTGGACAGGGGGCTCATGGCTACACCTTC. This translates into CASSFGQGAHGYTF.

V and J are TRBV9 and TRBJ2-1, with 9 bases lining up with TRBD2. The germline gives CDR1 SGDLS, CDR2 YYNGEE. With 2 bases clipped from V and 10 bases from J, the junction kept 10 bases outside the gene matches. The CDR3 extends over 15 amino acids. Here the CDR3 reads CASSVASGTPEEQFF. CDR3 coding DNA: TGTGCCAGCAGCGTGGCTAGCGGGACCCCGGAAGAGCAGTTCTTC.

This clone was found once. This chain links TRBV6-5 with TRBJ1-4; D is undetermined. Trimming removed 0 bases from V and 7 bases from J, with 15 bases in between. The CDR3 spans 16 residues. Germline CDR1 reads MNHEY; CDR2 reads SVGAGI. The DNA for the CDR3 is TGTGCCAGCAGTTACTCACTTGGAGGGAGTCGTGAAAAACTGTTTTTT. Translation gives CASSYSLGGSREKLFF.

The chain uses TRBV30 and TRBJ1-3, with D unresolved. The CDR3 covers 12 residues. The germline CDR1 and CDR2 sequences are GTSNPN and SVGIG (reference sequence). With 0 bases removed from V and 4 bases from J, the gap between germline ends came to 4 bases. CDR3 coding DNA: TGTGCCTGGAGTGTTCAGGGAAACACCATATATTTT. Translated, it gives CAWSVQGNTIYF.

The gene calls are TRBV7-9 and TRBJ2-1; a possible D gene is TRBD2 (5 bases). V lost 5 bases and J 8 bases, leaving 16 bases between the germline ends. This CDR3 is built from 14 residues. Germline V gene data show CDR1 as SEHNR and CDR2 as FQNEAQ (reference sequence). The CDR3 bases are TGTGCCAGCAGCCAAGTACTAGGGTCCCATGAGCAGTTCTTC. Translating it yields CASSQVLGSHEQFF.

The CDR3 region is CASSQVTSTGELFF. The DNA for the CDR3 is TGCGCCAGCAGCCAAGTAACGAGCACCGGGGAGCTGTTTTTT. The rearrangement joins TRBV4-1 to TRBJ2-2; D gene uncertain. The CDR3 is 14 residues long. V was clipped by 1 base and J by 4 bases, with 7 bases between them. CDR1 is MGHRA, CDR2 YSYEKL, per germline.

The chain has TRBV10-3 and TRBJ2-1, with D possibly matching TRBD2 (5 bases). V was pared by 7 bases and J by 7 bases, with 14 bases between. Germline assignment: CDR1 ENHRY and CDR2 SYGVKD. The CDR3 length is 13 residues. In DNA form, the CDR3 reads TGTGCCATCACGGACTCTTGGGAGAATGAGCAGTTCTTC. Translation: CAITDSWENEQFF.

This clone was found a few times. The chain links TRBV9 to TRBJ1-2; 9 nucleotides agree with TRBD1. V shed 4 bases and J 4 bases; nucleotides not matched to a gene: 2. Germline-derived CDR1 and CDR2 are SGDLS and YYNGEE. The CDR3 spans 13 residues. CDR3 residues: CASSQGQGYGYTF. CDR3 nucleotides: TGTGCCAGCAGCCAGGGACAGGGCTATGGCTACACCTTC.

The CDR3, as DNA: TGTGCCAGCAGTTCTTATTCCGACATGTACAATGAGCAGTTCTTC. Protein product: CASSSYSDMYNEQFF. The chain has TRBV28 and TRBJ2-1, with unresolved D. CDR3 length: 15 amino acids. The germline V gene encodes CDR1 MDHEN and CDR2 SYDVKM. The germline V and J ends were trimmed by 4 bases and 4 bases, with 14 bases remaining between them. Together with reference TRBV28 and TRBJ2-1, the CDR3 gives the full variable domain: DVKVTQSSRYLVKRTGEKVFLECVQDMDHENMFWYRQDPGLGLRLIYFSYDVKMKEKGDIPEGYSVSREKKERFSLILESASTNQTSMYLCASSSYSDMYNEQFFGPGTRLTVL.